The present TCR beta chain was sequenced within a study of blood T cell repertoires in COVID-19. The CDR3 consists of 13 residues. J lost 4 bases, V lost 7 bases, and 1 base had no gene match. Produced via immunoSEQ multiplex PCR; TCRdb's table is partial and in-frame only. The sample includes around 300,000 clones, 83% of them seen just once. The receptor comes from a woman aged 50 to 65 who had recovered from COVID-19. The chain links TRBV12-3 or TRBV12-4 to TRBJ2-3, with 11 bases matching TRBD2. The sample consisted of peripheral blood. CDR3 bases: TGTGCCAGCAAGACTAGCGGGGCAGATACGCAGTATTTT. As protein: CASKTSGADTQYF.